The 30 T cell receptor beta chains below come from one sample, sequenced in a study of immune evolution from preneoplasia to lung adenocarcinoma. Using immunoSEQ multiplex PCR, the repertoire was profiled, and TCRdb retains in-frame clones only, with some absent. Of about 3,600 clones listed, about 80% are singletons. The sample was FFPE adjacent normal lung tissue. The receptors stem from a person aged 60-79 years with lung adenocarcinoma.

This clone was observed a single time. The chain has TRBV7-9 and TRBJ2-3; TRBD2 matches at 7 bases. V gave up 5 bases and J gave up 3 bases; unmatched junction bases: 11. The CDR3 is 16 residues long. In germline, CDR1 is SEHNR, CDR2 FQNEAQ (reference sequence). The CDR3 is CASSPRRREGTDTQYF. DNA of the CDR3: TGTGCCAGCAGCCCAAGGCGCAGGGAGGGAACAGATACGCAGTATTTT.

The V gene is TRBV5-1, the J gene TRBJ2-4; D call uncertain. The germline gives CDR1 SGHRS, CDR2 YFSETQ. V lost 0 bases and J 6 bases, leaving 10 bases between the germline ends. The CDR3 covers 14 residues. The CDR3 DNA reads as TGCGCCAGCAGCTTGGGGGCCGGGCCAAACATTCAGTACTTC. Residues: CASSLGAGPNIQYF.

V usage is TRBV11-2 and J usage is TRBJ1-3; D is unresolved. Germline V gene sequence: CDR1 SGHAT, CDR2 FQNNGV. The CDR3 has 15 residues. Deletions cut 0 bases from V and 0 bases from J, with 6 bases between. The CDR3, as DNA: TGTGCCAGCAGCTTAGAAAGTTACTCTGGAAACACCATATATTTT. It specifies CASSLESYSGNTIYF.

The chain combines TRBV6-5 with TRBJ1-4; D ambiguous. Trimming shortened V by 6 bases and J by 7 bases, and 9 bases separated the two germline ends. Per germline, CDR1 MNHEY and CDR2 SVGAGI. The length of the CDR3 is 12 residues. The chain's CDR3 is CASRAWGEKLFF. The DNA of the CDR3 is TGTGCCAGCAGAGCGTGGGGTGAAAAACTGTTTTTT.

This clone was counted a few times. CDR3 DNA sequence: TGCGCCAGCAGCTTGCTAGACGTAGCCAAAAACATTCAGTACTTC. Its translation: CASSLLDVAKNIQYF. The V and J genes are TRBV5-1 and TRBJ2-4; D gene ambiguous. In germline, CDR1 is SGHRS, CDR2 YFSETQ. The V gene lost 1 base and the J gene lost 0 bases, with 8 bases spanning the gap. There are 15 residues in the CDR3.

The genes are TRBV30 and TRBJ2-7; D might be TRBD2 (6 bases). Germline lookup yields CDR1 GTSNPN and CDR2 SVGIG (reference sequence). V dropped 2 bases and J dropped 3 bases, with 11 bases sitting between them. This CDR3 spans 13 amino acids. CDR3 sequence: CAWSRTNNYEQYF. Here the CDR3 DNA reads TGTGCCTGGAGTCGGACTAACAACTACGAGCAGTACTTC.

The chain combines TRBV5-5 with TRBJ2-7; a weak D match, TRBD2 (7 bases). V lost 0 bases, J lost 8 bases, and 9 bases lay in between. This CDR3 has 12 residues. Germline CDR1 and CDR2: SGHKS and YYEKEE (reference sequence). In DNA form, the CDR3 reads TGTGCCAGCAGCTTGGACGGGGGGCAGCAGTACTTC. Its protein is CASSLDGGQQYF.

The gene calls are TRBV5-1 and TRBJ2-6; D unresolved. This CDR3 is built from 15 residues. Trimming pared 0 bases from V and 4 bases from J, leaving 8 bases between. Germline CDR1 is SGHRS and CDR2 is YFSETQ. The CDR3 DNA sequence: TGCGCCAGCAGCTTGGAGCACCCCGGGGCCAACGTCCTGACTTTC. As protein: CASSLEHPGANVLTF.

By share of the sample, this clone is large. The CDR3 coding sequence is TGTGCCATCAGTGAGTCTAGGGGCAGATACACTGAAGCTTTCTTT. It codes for CAISESRGRYTEAFF. The chain uses TRBV10-3 and TRBJ1-1; D possibly corresponds to TRBD1 (5 bases). V lost 0 bases and J lost 3, with 11 bases in between. The CDR3 is 15 residues long. The germline CDR1 and CDR2 sequences are ENHRY and SYGVKD.

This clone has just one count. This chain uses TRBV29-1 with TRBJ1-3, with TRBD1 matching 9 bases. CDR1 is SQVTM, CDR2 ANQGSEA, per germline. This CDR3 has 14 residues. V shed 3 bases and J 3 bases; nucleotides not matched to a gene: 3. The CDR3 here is CSVEGQGVGNTIYF. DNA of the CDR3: TGCAGCGTTGAGGGACAGGGAGTTGGAAACACCATATATTTT.

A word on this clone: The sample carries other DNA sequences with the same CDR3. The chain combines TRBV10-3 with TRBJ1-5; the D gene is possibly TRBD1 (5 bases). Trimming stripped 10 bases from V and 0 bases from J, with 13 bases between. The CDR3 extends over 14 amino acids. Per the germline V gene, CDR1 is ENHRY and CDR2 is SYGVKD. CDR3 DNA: TGTGCCAGCGGGACTGCTGATAGCAATCAGCCCCAGCATTTT. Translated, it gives CASGTADSNQPQHF.

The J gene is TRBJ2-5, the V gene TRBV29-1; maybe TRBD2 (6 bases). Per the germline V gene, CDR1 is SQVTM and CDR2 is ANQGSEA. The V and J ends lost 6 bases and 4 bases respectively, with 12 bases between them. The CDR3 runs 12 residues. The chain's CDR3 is CSVGGTGETQYF. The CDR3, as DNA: TGCAGCGTGGGTGGGACTGGAGAGACCCAGTACTTC.

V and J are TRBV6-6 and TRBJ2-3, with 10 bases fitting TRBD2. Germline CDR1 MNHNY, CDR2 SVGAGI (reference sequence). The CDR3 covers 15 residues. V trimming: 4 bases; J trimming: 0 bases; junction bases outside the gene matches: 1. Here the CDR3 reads CASSSTSGSTDTQYF. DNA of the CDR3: TGTGCCAGCAGTTCGACTAGCGGGAGCACAGATACGCAGTATTTT.

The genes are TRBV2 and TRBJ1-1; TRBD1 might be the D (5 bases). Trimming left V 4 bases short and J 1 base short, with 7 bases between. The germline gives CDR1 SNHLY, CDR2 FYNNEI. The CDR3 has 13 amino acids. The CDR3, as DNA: TGTGCCAGCAGTGGGACATCGAACACTGAAGCTTTCTTT. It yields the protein CASSGTSNTEAFF.

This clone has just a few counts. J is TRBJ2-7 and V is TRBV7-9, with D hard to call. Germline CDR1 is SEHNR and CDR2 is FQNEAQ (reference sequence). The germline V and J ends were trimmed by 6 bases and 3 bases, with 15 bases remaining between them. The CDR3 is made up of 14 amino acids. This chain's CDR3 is CASSSTTGYYEQYF. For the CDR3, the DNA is TGTGCCAGCAGTTCTACAACCGGTTACTACGAGCAGTACTTC.

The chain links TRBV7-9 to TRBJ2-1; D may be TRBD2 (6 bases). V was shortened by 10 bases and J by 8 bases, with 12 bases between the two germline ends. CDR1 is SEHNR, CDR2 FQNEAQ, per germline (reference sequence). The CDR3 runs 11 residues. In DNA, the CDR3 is TGTGCCATTAGGAGGGGTGATGAGCAGTTCTTC. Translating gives CAIRRGDEQFF.

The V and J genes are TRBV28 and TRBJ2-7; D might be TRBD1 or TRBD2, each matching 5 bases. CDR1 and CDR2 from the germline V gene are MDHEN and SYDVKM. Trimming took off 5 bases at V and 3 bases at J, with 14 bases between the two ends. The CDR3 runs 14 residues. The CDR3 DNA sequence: TGTGCCAGCAGTATCCGGGGCCTACACTACGAGCAGTACTTC. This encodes CASSIRGLHYEQYF.

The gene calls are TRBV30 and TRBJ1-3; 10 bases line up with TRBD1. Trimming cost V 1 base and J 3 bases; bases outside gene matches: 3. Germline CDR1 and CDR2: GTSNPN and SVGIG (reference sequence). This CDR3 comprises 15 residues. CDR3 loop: CAWSGTGGGGNTIYF. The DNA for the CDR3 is TGTGCCTGGAGTGGGACAGGGGGTGGTGGAAACACCATATATTTT.

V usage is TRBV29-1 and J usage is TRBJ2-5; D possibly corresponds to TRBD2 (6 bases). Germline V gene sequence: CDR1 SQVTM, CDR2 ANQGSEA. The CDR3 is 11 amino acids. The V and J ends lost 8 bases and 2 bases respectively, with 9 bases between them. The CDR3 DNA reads TGCAGCTATGGGACTCAAGAGACCCAGTACTTC. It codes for CSYGTQETQYF.

In DNA form, the CDR3 reads TGCGCCAGCAGCTTGGATGGCCGGGTTGGAACTGAAGCTTTCTTT. It is translated as CASSLDGRVGTEAFF. The chain combines TRBV5-1 with TRBJ1-1, with unresolved D. Trimming took 0 bases from V and 5 from J, leaving 14 bases between them. Germline assignment: CDR1 SGHRS and CDR2 YFSETQ. The CDR3 spans 15 residues.

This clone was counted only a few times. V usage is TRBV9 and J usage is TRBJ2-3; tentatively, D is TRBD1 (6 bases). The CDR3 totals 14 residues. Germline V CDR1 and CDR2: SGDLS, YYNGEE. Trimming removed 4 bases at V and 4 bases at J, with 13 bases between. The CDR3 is CASSPLQGPDTQYF. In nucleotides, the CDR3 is TGTGCCAGCAGCCCTCTACAGGGTCCAGATACGCAGTATTTT.

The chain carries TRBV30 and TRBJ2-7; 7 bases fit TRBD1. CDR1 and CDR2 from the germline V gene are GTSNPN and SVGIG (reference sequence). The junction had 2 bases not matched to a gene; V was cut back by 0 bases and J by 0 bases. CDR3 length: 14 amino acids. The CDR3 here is CAWSVGGFSYEQYF. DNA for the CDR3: TGTGCCTGGAGTGTAGGGGGCTTCTCCTACGAGCAGTACTTC. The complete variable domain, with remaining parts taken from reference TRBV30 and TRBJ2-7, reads SQTIHQWPATLVQPVGSPLSLECTVEGTSNPNLYWYRQAAGRGLQLLFYSVGIGQISSEVPQNLSASRPQDRQFILSSKKLLLSDSGFYLCAWSVGGFSYEQYFGPGTRLTVT.

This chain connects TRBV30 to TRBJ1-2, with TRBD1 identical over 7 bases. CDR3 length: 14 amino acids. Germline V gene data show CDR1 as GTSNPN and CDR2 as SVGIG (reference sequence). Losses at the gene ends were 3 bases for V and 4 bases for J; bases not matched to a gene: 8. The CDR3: CAWSAQTGFYGYTF. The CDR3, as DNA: TGTGCCTGGAGCGCCCAGACAGGGTTCTATGGCTACACCTTC.

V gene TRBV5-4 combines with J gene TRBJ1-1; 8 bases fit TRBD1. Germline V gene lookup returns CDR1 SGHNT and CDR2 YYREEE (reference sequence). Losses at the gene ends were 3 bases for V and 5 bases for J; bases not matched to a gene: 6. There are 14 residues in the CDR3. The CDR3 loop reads CASSSGGLRTEAFF. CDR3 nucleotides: TGTGCCAGCAGCTCAGGGGGCTTGAGGACTGAAGCTTTCTTT. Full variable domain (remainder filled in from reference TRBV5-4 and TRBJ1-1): ETGVTQSPTHLIKTRGQQVTLRCSSQSGHNTVSWYQQALGQGPQFIFQYYREEENGRGNFPPRFSGLQFPNYSSELNVNALELDDSALYLCASSSGGLRTEAFFGQGTRLTVV.

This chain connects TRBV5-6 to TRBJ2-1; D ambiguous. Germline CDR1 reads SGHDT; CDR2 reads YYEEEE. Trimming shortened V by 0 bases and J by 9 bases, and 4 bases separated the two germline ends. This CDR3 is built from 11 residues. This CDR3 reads CASSLGSEQFF. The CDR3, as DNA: TGTGCCAGCAGCTTGGGAAGTGAGCAGTTCTTC.

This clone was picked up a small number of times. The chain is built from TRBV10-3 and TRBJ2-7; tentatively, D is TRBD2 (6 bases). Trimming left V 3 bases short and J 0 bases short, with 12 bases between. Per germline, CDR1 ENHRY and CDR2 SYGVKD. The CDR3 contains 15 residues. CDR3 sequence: CAISDERRGSYEQYF. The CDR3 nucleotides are TGTGCCATCAGTGATGAGCGGAGGGGCTCCTACGAGCAGTACTTC.

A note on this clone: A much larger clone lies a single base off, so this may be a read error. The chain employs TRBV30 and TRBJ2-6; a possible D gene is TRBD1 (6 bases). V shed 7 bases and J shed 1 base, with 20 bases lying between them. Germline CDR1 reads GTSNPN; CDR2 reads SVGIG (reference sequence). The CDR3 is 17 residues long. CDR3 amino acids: CASTLGQTKSGANVLTF. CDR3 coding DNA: TGTGCCTCAACGTTAGGACAGACTAAATCTGGGGCCAACGTCCTGACTTTC. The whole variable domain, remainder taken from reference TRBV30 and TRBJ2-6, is SQTIHQWPATLVQPVGSPLSLECTVEGTSNPNLYWYRQAAGRGLQLLFYSVGIGQISSEVPQNLSASRPQDRQFILSSKKLLLSDSGFYLCASTLGQTKSGANVLTFGAGSRLTVL.

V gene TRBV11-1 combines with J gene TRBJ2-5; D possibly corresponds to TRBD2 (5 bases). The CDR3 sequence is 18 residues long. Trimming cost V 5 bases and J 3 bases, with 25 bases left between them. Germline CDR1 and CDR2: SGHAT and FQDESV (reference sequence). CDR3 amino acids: CASSPRLTSSYLKETQYF. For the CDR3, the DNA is TGTGCCAGCAGCCCCCGTTTAACCTCTAGCTACCTAAAAGAGACCCAGTACTTC.

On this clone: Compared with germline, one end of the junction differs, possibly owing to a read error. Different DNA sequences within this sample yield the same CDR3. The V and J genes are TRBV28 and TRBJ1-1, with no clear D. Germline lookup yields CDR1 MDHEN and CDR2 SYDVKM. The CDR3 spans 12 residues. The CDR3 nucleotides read TGTGCCAGCAGAGTTGGGAGCACTGAAGCTTTTTTT. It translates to CASRVGSTEAFF.

For the CDR3, the DNA is TGTGCCAGCAGCCCACAGGGGAACTATGGCTACACCTTC. It specifies CASSPQGNYGYTF. This chain uses TRBV4-2 with TRBJ1-2; 7 nucleotides match TRBD1. Germline V gene data show CDR1 as LGHNA and CDR2 as YNFKEQ. The CDR3 is 13 residues long. V shed 4 bases and J 2 bases; nucleotides not matched to a gene: 1.